The 22 T cell receptor beta chains below come from one sample, sequenced in a study of human T cells and chemical hapten exposure. Documented time point: patch test 1, 2 weeks after DPC sensitization. Treatment given: therapeutic diphenylcyclopropenone sensitization with weekly scalp DPC. MiXCR was run by TCRdb on the RACE reads, yielding one entry per CDR3 protein. This sample has a few hundred thousand distinct CDR3 sequences, with more than 4.5% found just once. The starting material was whole blood, obtained in connection with sensitization to the hapten diphenylcyclopropenone (DPC). These receptors were taken from a woman between 45 and 60 years old with alopecia areata. Some clones in this sample may be carry-over from other donors' samples.

This clonotype was recorded at least ten times. The rearrangement uses TRBV29-1 and TRBJ1-2; no reliable D call. The CDR3 has 11 residues. Germline CDR1 reads SQVTM; CDR2 reads ANQGSEA. V dropped 4 bases and J dropped 6 bases, with 9 bases sitting between them. The CDR3 sequence is CSVVWDHGYTF. The CDR3 DNA reads TGCAGCGTTGTTTGGGATCATGGCTACACCTTC.

This clonotype appeared many times. The chain joins TRBV6-5 to TRBJ1-2; 8 positions match TRBD1. V was clipped by 6 bases and J by 4 bases; unmatched bases: 7. Per the germline V gene, CDR1 is MNHEY and CDR2 is SVGAGI. This CDR3 is 14 amino acids long. The CDR3 reads CASRNQGAVYGYTF. CDR3 DNA sequence: TGTGCCAGCAGGAACCAGGGGGCCGTCTATGGCTACACCTTC.

This clonotype was observed at least ten times. The CDR3 here is CASRRVEDSPLHF. CDR3 DNA sequence: TGCGCCAGCAGAAGAGTCGAAGATTCACCCCTCCACTTT. The chain has TRBV5-1 and TRBJ1-6; D is uncertain. The CDR3 is made up of 13 amino acids. From germline, CDR1 is SGHRS and CDR2 YFSETQ. V was trimmed by 5 bases and J by 8 bases, leaving 11 bases between them.

This clonotype was recorded many times. The V and J genes are TRBV29-1 and TRBJ1-2, with 9 bases lining up with TRBD1. The J segment lost 2 bases and the V segment lost 6 bases, leaving 1 base of the junction unmatched. This CDR3 has 12 residues. Germline V CDR1 and CDR2: SQVTM, ANQGSEA. The CDR3 nucleotides read TGCAGCGTCGGACAGGGGAACTATGGCTACACCTTC. It translates to CSVGQGNYGYTF.

This clonotype was seen at least ten times. V usage is TRBV7-2 and J usage is TRBJ2-3; D may be TRBD1 (5 bases). Germline loops: CDR1 SGHTA, CDR2 FQGNSA. Trimming took off 3 bases at V and 6 bases at J, with 7 bases between the two ends. The CDR3 has 12 residues. The CDR3 coding sequence is TGTGCCAGCAGCTTGAAGGGGGATACGCAGTATTTT. Translating it yields CASSLKGDTQYF. Full variable domain (missing parts from reference TRBV7-2 and TRBJ2-3): GAGVSQSPSNKVTEKGKDVELRCDPISGHTALYWYRQSLGQGLEFLIYFQGNSAPDKSGLPSDRFSAERTGGSVSTLTIQRTQQEDSAVYLCASSLKGDTQYFGPGTRLTVL.

In this sample, this clonotype turned up a few times. The rearrangement uses TRBV20-1 and TRBJ2-7; D unresolved. The V gene lost 6 bases and the J gene lost 4 bases, with 13 bases spanning the gap. Germline V gene sequence: CDR1 DFQATT, CDR2 SNEGSKA (reference sequence). The CDR3 covers 12 residues. As DNA, the CDR3 is TGCAGTGCCACCCGGCTAGGGTACGAGCAGTACTTC. Translating it yields CSATRLGYEQYF.

This clonotype was seen many times. The chain links TRBV4-1 to TRBJ1-2; D perhaps matches TRBD1 (5 bases). V lost 0 bases and J lost 5, with 10 bases in between. The CDR3 runs to 14 residues. The germline V gene encodes CDR1 MGHRA and CDR2 YSYEKL. CDR3 in amino acids: CASSQDSTEYGYTF. CDR3 nucleotide sequence: TGCGCCAGCAGCCAAGATTCGACAGAATATGGCTACACCTTC.

This clonotype was detected ten times or more. The rearrangement links TRBV28 to TRBJ2-1; D unclear. Germline V gene lookup returns CDR1 MDHEN and CDR2 SYDVKM. Trimming took 4 bases from V and 9 from J, leaving 4 bases between them. CDR3 length: 10 residues. The CDR3 bases are TGTGCCAGCAGTTATGGTGAGCAGTTCTTC. Amino acid sequence: CASSYGEQFF.

This clonotype was seen repeatedly, ten times or more. V and J are TRBV13 and TRBJ2-6; D remains unclear. The CDR3 extends over 15 amino acids. Trimming removed 10 bases from V and 0 bases from J, with 13 bases in between. CDR1 is PRHDT and CDR2 is FYEKMQ in the germline V gene (reference sequence). The CDR3 DNA is TGTGCCACCCTCCGACGGGTCTCTGGGGCCAACGTCCTGACTTTC. Amino acids: CATLRRVSGANVLTF. Filled out from reference TRBV13 and TRBJ2-6, the complete variable domain reads AAGVIQSPRHLIKEKRETATLKCYPIPRHDTVYWYQQGPGQDPQFLISFYEKMQSDKGSIPDRFSAQQFSDYHSELNMSSLELGDSALYFCATLRRVSGANVLTFGAGSRLTVL.

This clonotype was found many times. The chain employs TRBV5-1 and TRBJ1-2, with 7 nucleotides matching TRBD1. V lost 4 bases, J lost 2 bases, and 2 bases stayed unmatched. The germline V gene has CDR1 SGHRS and CDR2 YFSETQ. The CDR3 consists of 13 residues. This CDR3 is CASSVDRNYGYTF. The DNA of the CDR3 is TGCGCCAGCAGCGTGGACAGGAACTATGGCTACACCTTC.

This clonotype was seen repeatedly, ten times or more. This rearrangement joins TRBV5-6 to TRBJ1-2; D unresolved. The CDR3 contains 16 residues. The ends were cut back, 2 bases at V and 8 bases at J, with 22 bases in the middle. Germline CDR1 reads SGHDT; CDR2 reads YYEEEE. The CDR3 spells CASSLATLRWEKGYTF. Written as DNA, the CDR3 is TGTGCCAGCAGCTTAGCAACACTACGATGGGAAAAAGGCTACACCTTC. The full variable domain, completed using reference TRBV5-6 and TRBJ1-2, is DAGVTQSPTHLIKTRGQQVTLRCSPKSGHDTVSWYQQALGQGPQFIFQYYEEEERQRGNFPDRFSGHQFPNYSSELNVNALLLGDSALYLCASSLATLRWEKGYTFGSGTRLTVV.

This clonotype was seen many times. The chain joins TRBV4-3 to TRBJ2-3, with 10 bases matching TRBD2. The germline CDR1 and CDR2 sequences are LGHNA and YSLEER. The CDR3 covers 16 residues. With V trimmed by 0 bases and J by 4 bases, 4 bases remained unmatched. The CDR3 coding sequence is TGCGCCAGCAGCCAAGATGTCCTAGCGGGAGCAGATACGCAGTATTTT. It codes for CASSQDVLAGADTQYF.

This clonotype was observed many times. The V gene is TRBV5-6, the J gene TRBJ1-6; 9 nucleotides agree with TRBD1. CDR1 and CDR2 (germline): SGHDT, YYEEEE. CDR3 length: 15 amino acids. V dropped 0 bases and J dropped 6; count of bases not matched to a gene: 1. CDR3 region: CASSLAQGANSPLHF. CDR3 DNA: TGTGCCAGCAGCTTGGCACAGGGGGCTAATTCACCCCTCCACTTT.

This chain uses TRBV29-1 with TRBJ2-7, with a tentative D call TRBD1 (6 bases). Germline loops: CDR1 SQVTM, CDR2 ANQGSEA. Between the trimmed V and J ends, which lost 6 bases and 5 bases, there was a span of 17 bases. This CDR3 has 13 amino acids. The CDR3 here is CSVALQGVDEQYF. In DNA, the CDR3 is TGCAGCGTCGCCCTACAGGGTGTCGACGAGCAGTACTTC.

This clonotype was counted between two and nine times. This chain links TRBV9 with TRBJ2-1; the match to TRBD2 covers 8 bases. Germline CDR1 is SGDLS and CDR2 is YYNGEE. This CDR3 is 16 amino acids long. The ends lost 3 bases at V and 7 bases at J; junction bases unmatched: 12. The CDR3 region is CASSAPARTSRNEQFF. The CDR3 nucleotides read TGTGCCAGCAGCGCTCCGGCCCGGACTAGCCGGAATGAGCAGTTCTTC.

The sample holds many counts of this clonotype. J is TRBJ2-1 and V is TRBV7-6; D is ambiguous. The germline V and J ends were trimmed by 5 bases and 9 bases, with 14 bases remaining between them. This CDR3 contains 13 residues. CDR1 and CDR2 (germline): SGHVS, FNYEAQ. CDR3 loop: CASSRDSHGEQFF. CDR3 coding DNA: TGTGCCAGCAGCCGCGACTCTCACGGTGAGCAGTTCTTC.

This clonotype was seen repeatedly, ten times or more. DNA of the CDR3: TGTGCCAGCAGTGGGACAGGTTCCACCCGTAGGAACGAGCAGTACTTC. Its protein product is CASSGTGSTRRNEQYF. The rearrangement uses TRBV2 and TRBJ2-7; TRBD1 matches 7 bases. The J segment lost 5 bases and the V segment lost 4 bases, leaving 14 bases of the junction unmatched. The CDR3 sequence is 16 residues long. The germline V gene has CDR1 SNHLY and CDR2 FYNNEI.

Many counts were recorded for this clonotype. The chain is built from TRBV28 and TRBJ2-6; D gene unclear. CDR3 length: 15 amino acids. The germline V gene has CDR1 MDHEN and CDR2 SYDVKM. Trimming cost V 4 bases and J 4 bases, with 11 bases left between them. The CDR3 nucleotides are TGTGCCAGCAGTTCCCTATTAGGAGGGGCCAACGTCCTGACTTTC. Amino acids: CASSSLLGGANVLTF.

This clonotype was counted only a few times. The chain employs TRBV7-2 and TRBJ1-6; 11 bases map to TRBD1. The CDR3 covers 15 residues. With 4 bases clipped from V and 6 bases from J, the junction kept 2 bases outside the gene matches. CDR1 and CDR2 (germline): SGHTA, FQGNSA. The CDR3 nucleotides are TGTGCCAGCAGCTGGACAGGGGGCTTTAATTCACCCCTCCACTTT. It translates to CASSWTGGFNSPLHF. Together with reference TRBV7-2 and TRBJ1-6, the CDR3 gives the full variable domain: GAGVSQSPSNKVTEKGKDVELRCDPISGHTALYWYRQSLGQGLEFLIYFQGNSAPDKSGLPSDRFSAERTGGSVSTLTIQRTQQEDSAVYLCASSWTGGFNSPLHFGNGTRLTVT.

This chain links TRBV4-3 with TRBJ2-7; 11 bases are shared with TRBD2. This CDR3 contains 16 residues. Losses at the gene ends were 3 bases for V and 2 bases for J; bases not matched to a gene: 6. The V gene's germline CDR1 is LGHNA and CDR2 YSLEER. CDR3 amino acids: CASSQEGTSGAYEQYF. DNA for the CDR3: TGCGCCAGCAGCCAGGAGGGGACTAGCGGAGCCTACGAGCAGTACTTC.

The chain joins TRBV5-4 to TRBJ1-2; D remains unclear. The CDR3 consists of 14 residues. V was cut by 4 bases and J by 0 bases, with 10 bases left in between. CDR1 is SGHNT, CDR2 YYREEE, per germline (reference sequence). The CDR3 loop reads CASSTAFSNYGYTF. As DNA, the CDR3 is TGTGCCAGCAGCACGGCCTTTTCTAACTATGGCTACACCTTC.

This clonotype came up a few times. The chain joins TRBV9 to TRBJ1-1, with D perhaps matching TRBD1 (5 bases). The germline CDR1 and CDR2 sequences are SGDLS and YYNGEE. Trimming removed 0 bases at V and 3 bases at J, with 9 bases between. The CDR3 spans 14 residues. The CDR3 spells CASSVEGEYTEAFF. The CDR3 DNA is TGTGCCAGCAGCGTAGAAGGGGAGTACACTGAAGCTTTCTTT.